Each of the 24 T cell receptor beta chains below was sequenced from the same sample in a study of blood T cell repertoires in COVID-19. Profiled with immunoSEQ multiplex PCR; TCRdb holds only in-frame clones, not every one. The table records tens of thousands of clones, approximately 86% of them present only once. The material sequenced was peripheral blood. All receptors come from a man at least 80 years old with active COVID-19.

The chain recombines TRBV19 with TRBJ1-5; TRBD1 matches at 10 bases. Germline V gene lookup returns CDR1 LNHDA and CDR2 SQIVND (reference sequence). This CDR3 region has 16 residues. V was clipped by 1 base and J by 6 bases; unmatched bases: 6. The CDR3 region is CASSIALTGGGQPQHF. As DNA, the CDR3 is TGTGCCAGTAGTATAGCCTTGACAGGGGGCGGTCAGCCCCAGCATTTT.

V gene TRBV28 combines with J gene TRBJ1-2, with a weak D call TRBD1 (6 bases). The germline CDR1 and CDR2 sequences are MDHEN and SYDVKM. V dropped 5 bases and J dropped 7 bases, with 20 bases sitting between them. The CDR3 totals 15 residues. The chain's CDR3 is CASSPNWWAGVGYTF. CDR3 nucleotide sequence: TGTGCCAGCAGTCCTAACTGGTGGGCAGGGGTTGGCTACACCTTC.

This clone has only one observation. This sequence joins TRBV4-2 and TRBJ2-1; D may be TRBD2 (7 bases). Germline CDR1 reads LGHNA; CDR2 reads YNFKEQ. The CDR3 contains 17 residues. V lost 4 bases and J lost 8, with 24 bases in between. CDR3 sequence: CASSPNRDYDNRDEQFF. CDR3 nucleotides: TGTGCCAGCAGCCCGAACCGGGACTATGATAACAGGGATGAGCAGTTCTTC.

The chain uses TRBV9 and TRBJ1-3; 9 nucleotides align to TRBD1. This CDR3 is built from 17 residues. In germline, CDR1 is SGDLS, CDR2 YYNGEE. The J segment lost 4 bases and the V segment lost 0 bases, leaving 8 bases of the junction unmatched. CDR3 amino acids: CASSVVDRGNSGNTIYF. As DNA, the CDR3 is TGTGCCAGCAGCGTAGTTGACAGGGGGAACTCGGGAAACACCATATATTTT.

This clone is a singleton in its sample. The V gene is TRBV4-1, the J gene TRBJ2-5; TRBD2 is a possible D gene (5 bases). The germline V gene encodes CDR1 MGHRA and CDR2 YSYEKL. CDR3 length: 15 amino acids. V was shortened by 1 base and J by 1 base, with 10 bases between the two germline ends. The CDR3 loop is CASSQVEEGQETQYF. The CDR3 coding sequence is TGCGCCAGCAGCCAAGTGGAAGAGGGCCAAGAGACCCAGTACTTC.

The J gene is TRBJ2-1, the V gene TRBV5-4, with 9 positions matching TRBD2. Germline CDR1 is SGHNT and CDR2 is YYREEE (reference sequence). With V trimmed by 7 bases and J by 5 bases, 10 bases remained unmatched. This CDR3 has 15 residues. The CDR3 protein is CASAPPSGTHNEQFF. The CDR3 bases are TGTGCCAGCGCACCCCCTAGCGGGACGCACAATGAGCAGTTCTTC.

The chain recombines TRBV9 with TRBJ2-2, with D maybe TRBD2 (6 bases). CDR3 length: 14 residues. Trimming removed 6 bases at V and 6 bases at J, with 15 bases between. Germline-derived CDR1 and CDR2 are SGDLS and YYNGEE. The CDR3 sequence: CASNGGKGPGELFF. CDR3 in DNA: TGTGCCAGCAACGGAGGGAAAGGACCCGGGGAGCTGTTTTTT.

The rearrangement links TRBV18 to TRBJ2-3, with 7 positions matching TRBD2. The junction had 8 bases not matched to a gene; V was cut back by 3 bases and J by 2 bases. Germline V gene sequence: CDR1 KGHSH, CDR2 LQKENI. The CDR3 runs 16 residues. CDR3 sequence (DNA): TGTGCCAGCTCACCGAAGACTAGCTCCCTCACAGATACGCAGTATTTT. Amino acids: CASSPKTSSLTDTQYF.

The CDR3 spells CASSLPTGELSSGANVLTF. The CDR3 region has the DNA TGTGCCAGCAGCTTGCCCACAGGGGAACTAAGCTCTGGGGCCAACGTCCTGACTTTC. The chain carries TRBV7-3 and TRBJ2-6; TRBD1 matches 7 bases. Germline loops: CDR1 SGHTA, CDR2 FQGTGA. The CDR3 length is 19 residues. Unmatched junction bases numbered 11, after V lost 3 bases and J lost 0 bases.

V is TRBV7-8 and J is TRBJ1-2; the match to TRBD1 covers 7 bases. The CDR3 sequence is 14 residues long. Per the germline V gene, CDR1 is SGHVS and CDR2 is FQNEAQ. Trimming took 5 bases from V and 7 from J; bases not matched to a gene: 10. The chain's CDR3 is CASSPKGQLGGYTF. DNA of the CDR3: TGTGCCAGCAGCCCAAAGGGACAGTTGGGTGGCTACACCTTC.

The chain joins TRBV5-6 to TRBJ2-6, with TRBD1 matching 10 bases. V lost 2 bases to trimming and J lost 2 bases; unmatched junction nucleotides: 7. This CDR3 has 18 amino acids. Germline V gives CDR1 SGHDT, CDR2 YYEEEE. CDR3 region: CASSLRTGGKAGANVLTF. The CDR3 bases are TGTGCCAGCAGCTTACGGACAGGGGGAAAAGCTGGGGCCAACGTCCTGACTTTC.

In its sample, this clone was seen once. This chain links TRBV2 with TRBJ2-7; weak D call: TRBD1 (5 bases). The germline V gene encodes CDR1 SNHLY and CDR2 FYNNEI. This CDR3 comprises 12 residues. Trimming took off 3 bases at V and 3 bases at J, with 6 bases between the two ends. In DNA form, the CDR3 reads TGTGCCAGCAGTGACGACAGCTACGAGCAGTACTTC. This sequence encodes CASSDDSYEQYF.

The count of this clone is one. The DNA of the CDR3 is TGTGCCAGCAGTTCATCTTCTAGAGAGGAGTTCTTC. Encoded protein: CASSSSSREEFF. J is TRBJ2-1 and V is TRBV5-4; D is unclear. Germline assignment: CDR1 SGHNT and CDR2 YYREEE (reference sequence). The CDR3 runs to 12 residues. V dropped 5 bases and J dropped 14 bases, with 17 bases sitting between them.

This clone was recorded a few times. This sequence joins TRBV2 and TRBJ2-1, with 13 nucleotides matching TRBD2. Trimming removed 4 bases from V and 3 bases from J; junction bases left unmatched: 18. CDR1 and CDR2 from the germline V gene are SNHLY and FYNNEI. The CDR3 is made up of 21 amino acids. The CDR3 region has the DNA TGTGCCAGCAGTGGGATGACGGGGGGGACTAGCGGGATTTCGAGCTACAATGAGCAGTTCTTC. It specifies CASSGMTGGTSGISSYNEQFF.

This clone appeared a few times. The chain is built from TRBV11-3 and TRBJ2-1; TRBD2 aligns across 11 bases. Trimming took 0 bases from V and 9 from J; bases not matched to a gene: 13. Germline V gene sequence: CDR1 SGHNT, CDR2 YENEEA. The CDR3 runs 18 residues. Written as DNA, the CDR3 is TGTGCCAGCAGCTTAGATACTAGCGGGAGTCACTTTTATGGTGAGCAGTTCTTC. This codes for CASSLDTSGSHFYGEQFF.

This chain uses TRBV6-2 or TRBV6-3 with TRBJ2-3; possible D gene TRBD1, 6 bases. V was shortened by 2 bases and J by 4 bases, with 19 bases between the two germline ends. Germline V lookup: CDR1 MNHEY, CDR2 SVGEGT. The CDR3 totals 17 residues. The CDR3 DNA reads as TGTGCCAGCAGTTACGGGGCTAGGACAGCCGGTGCAGATACGCAGTATTTT. Protein: CASSYGARTAGADTQYF.

J is TRBJ2-5 and V is TRBV7-8; a weak D match, TRBD2 (6 bases). The CDR3 runs to 16 residues. Germline values: CDR1 SGHVS, CDR2 FQNEAQ. With 5 bases removed from V and 1 base from J, the gap between germline ends came to 17 bases. In nucleotides, the CDR3 is TGTGCCAGCAGCCCACAGGCGGGATCGGTCCAAGAGACCCAGTACTTC. Amino acid sequence: CASSPQAGSVQETQYF.

The rearrangement uses TRBV9 and TRBJ2-1, with 7 bases identical to TRBD1. This CDR3 is 15 amino acids long. The germline V gene encodes CDR1 SGDLS and CDR2 YYNGEE. Trimming removed 4 bases from V and 7 bases from J; junction bases left unmatched: 11. The CDR3 spells CASSPPDRLTNEQFF. The CDR3 coding sequence is TGTGCCAGCAGCCCACCGGACAGGCTGACTAATGAGCAGTTCTTC.

CDR3: CASSLVSGGDRVPNEQFF. The DNA for the CDR3 is TGTGCCAGCAGCTTGGTGTCCGGGGGGGACAGGGTGCCCAATGAGCAGTTCTTC. The chain joins TRBV5-4 to TRBJ2-1; weak D call: TRBD1 (9 bases). Trimming removed 0 bases at V and 6 bases at J, with 22 bases between. Germline V gives CDR1 SGHNT, CDR2 YYREEE (reference sequence). This CDR3 is 18 amino acids long.

The chain carries TRBV7-9 and TRBJ2-5, with D possibly matching TRBD1 (6 bases). The V end lost 1 base, the J end lost 4 bases, and 19 bases lay between the germline ends. The CDR3 is 17 residues long. Germline V gene data show CDR1 as SEHNR and CDR2 as FQNEAQ (reference sequence). In DNA, the CDR3 is TGTGCCAGCAGCTTAGTTCGCCCGGGACAAGGCGCAGAGACCCAGTACTTC. Translation: CASSLVRPGQGAETQYF.

The chain combines TRBV20-1 with TRBJ1-5; no reliable D call. Per the germline V gene, CDR1 is DFQATT and CDR2 is SNEGSKA (reference sequence). The CDR3 runs 13 residues. V was clipped by 6 bases and J by 2 bases, with 11 bases between them. CDR3 protein: CSASLLGNQPQHF. The CDR3 DNA follows: TGCAGTGCCAGTCTATTGGGCAATCAGCCCCAGCATTTT.

V and J are TRBV10-3 and TRBJ2-1, with TRBD2 as a possible D gene (5 bases). Germline CDR1 and CDR2: ENHRY and SYGVKD. Trimming left V 2 bases short and J 10 bases short, with 18 bases between. The CDR3 has 15 amino acids. The CDR3 DNA is TGTGCCATCAGTGAGGAGGGCCTGATGATCGCGGAGCAGTTCTTC. This codes for CAISEEGLMIAEQFF.

V is TRBV5-8 and J is TRBJ1-6, with 7 bases aligning to TRBD1. Germline V CDR1 and CDR2: SGHTS, YDEGEE. V shed 4 bases and J 7 bases; nucleotides not matched to a gene: 14. The CDR3 has 17 amino acids. In DNA, the CDR3 is TGTGCCAGCAGCCGTCGGGGAACAGGGACAGTCAATTCACCCCTCCACTTT. This sequence encodes CASSRRGTGTVNSPLHF. The complete variable domain, with remaining parts taken from reference TRBV5-8 and TRBJ1-6, reads EAGVTQSPTHLIKTRGQQATLRCSPISGHTSVYWYQQALGLGLQFLLWYDEGEERNRGNFPPRFSGRQFPNYSSELNVNALELEDSALYLCASSRRGTGTVNSPLHFGNGTRLTVT.

This clone was detected only a few times. The V gene is TRBV18, the J gene TRBJ2-1; unclear D gene. The CDR3 is 13 residues long. Germline CDR1 and CDR2: KGHSH and LQKENI. The ends were cut back, 5 bases at V and 8 bases at J, with 13 bases in the middle. The CDR3 DNA follows: TGTGCCAGCTCATCCCCTCCGGAGTATGAGCAGTTCTTC. This encodes CASSSPPEYEQFF.